One TCR beta chain is described in this entry. No antigen is known for it. The data were obtained in a study of CXCR3-negative and CXCR3-positive naive CD8 T cells. The germline V gene has CDR1 DFQATT and CDR2 SNEGSKA (reference sequence). This CDR3 is 15 amino acids long. UMI labels and 5' RACE were used to prepare the TRB cDNA libraries. TCRdb reprocessed the 5' RACE reads and keeps a single row for each CDR3 protein, giving no DNA. Its table lists 150,000 to 180,000 distinct CDR3 sequences. Broader study findings: Compared with CXCR3-negative naive cells, CXCR3-positive naive cells showed more hydrophobic TRB CDR3s.

The sequenced material came from naive CXCR3+ CD8+ T cells from blood. Documented subset: CD45RO-CCR7+CD27+CD95- naive CD8+ T cells expressing CXCR3 (TNR3+). The sequence was obtained from a human donor in good health. Some clones in this sample may be carry-over from other donors' samples. This chain uses TRBV20-1 with TRBJ2-4; the D gene TCRdb calls, TRBD1, cannot be checked with no DNA. CDR3 loop: CSAITSSGTFYIQYF.